This TCR beta chain was sequenced for a study of blood T cells in healthy people across ages. The wider study: Capture by template switching was about one barcoded beta molecule per two T cells. Study-wide findings and caveats: A strong correlation between TCR beta diversity and naive T cell percentage was seen. Age showed a roughly linear inverse relationship with TCR beta diversity per million T cells.

About this clonotype itself: Its antigen is unknown.

Then a second PCR, running about 6 to 11 cycles, was carried out with a sample-barcoded 5' primer and a J-beta primer mix. Researchers report that a template-switch adaptor with 12 random nucleotides tagged each cDNA molecule. TCRdb recomputed calls from the 5' RACE reads with MiXCR, one row per CDR3 protein. The table has 1.5 million to 2 million distinct CDR3 sequences, around half seen once. The origin of this receptor is a woman in her forties in good health. Material: blood.

CDR3 sequence (DNA): TGTGCCAGCAGAAGCCCTACAGGGCAGAGAAGGGACACTGAAGCTTTCTTT. This sequence encodes CASRSPTGQRRDTEAFF. This rearrangement joins TRBV6-2 or TRBV6-3 to TRBJ1-1; D is perhaps TRBD1 (6 bases). The CDR3 contains 17 residues. The germline V and J ends were trimmed by 6 bases and 3 bases, with 23 bases remaining between them. CDR1 is MNHEY, CDR2 SVGEGT, per germline.